This T cell receptor beta chain was sequenced in a study of T cells expressing NK-cell markers (dated by TCRdb to 2020 to 2022). General notes on the study: Three sorted T-cell subsets (CD3+CD56+NKG2C+, CD3+CD56+NKG2C- and CD3+CD56-NKG2C+) from roughly eight donors had their TCR beta-chain repertoires profiled. The libraries were sequenced on Illumina HiSeq 2000/2500, MiSeq or NextSeq, producing 2 x 150 bp reads. Among the eight sequenced donors, seven were HCMV-seropositive and one was HCMV-seronegative. The eight sequenced donors were randomly selected healthy volunteers, three men and five women.

Concerning this clonotype: It has no known antigen specificity.

CDR1 KGHSH and CDR2 LQKENI are derived from the germline V gene. The CDR3 starts with the cysteine, ends with the phenylalanine, and has 16 residues. Only the protein is on record. Data came from an Illumina HiSeq 2000. TCR beta cDNA libraries were prepared using 5'RACE template switching, which introduced a universal primer site and unique molecular identifiers. cDNA synthesis was primed from the TCR beta constant segment, followed by two successive PCR amplification steps. Per the authors' processing: MIGEC was used to demultiplex reads and group the reads by UMI, and MiTCR was used to assemble and quantify clonotypes. To remove erroneous sequences, TCR cDNA sequences were retained only when supported by two or more reads. The tcR package was used for downstream repertoire analysis, with clonotypes matched between fractions based on CDR3 nucleotide sequence plus V segment. VDJmatch was used to annotate antigen specificity against VDJdb, with one amino acid substitution allowed in CDR3. TCRdb reprocessed the reads and provides one entry for every CDR3 protein sequence; no DNA is given. TCRdb's processing, not the authors', yielded these V and J calls. The table for this sample records a few hundred thousand distinct CDR3 sequences. Of the sample, under 6.5% falls within the top ten clones.

HCMV-specific IgG was detected in serum with a commercial ELISA kit to determine HCMV serostatus. Ficoll density gradient centrifugation was used to isolate peripheral blood mononuclear cells from blood. Results the study describes overall, beyond this receptor: Those dominant clonotypes were again the most abundant among CD3+CD56-NKG2C+ cells in four donors, at about 25-65%. In about 6 donors, the dominant CD3+CD56+NKG2C+ clonotypes were found to rank among the top 10 CD8+ clonotypes and to make up about 1.0-7.5% of CD8+ T cells. Whether the expanded NKG2C-expressing T cell clones were specific for HCMV antigens remained unclear.

The chain couples TRBV18 to TRBJ2-5; TCRdb picks TRBD1, but there is no DNA to check that call. This receptor was obtained from a man aged 18-75 years in good health. Sequenced material: blood T cells: a sorted CD56 or NKG2C T cell subset, CD4+ or CD8+ T cells, or bulk PBMC T cells (not recorded which). The CDR3 here reads CASSRQTGITQETQYF.